These 14 T cell receptor beta chains originate from one sample sequenced in a study of shared clonotypes between healthy human individuals. Some clones are missing from TCRdb's copy, which holds only in-frame ones; the method was immunoSEQ multiplex PCR. The table shows 400,000 to 600,000 clones, with roughly three quarters occurring only once. The material sequenced was PBMCs. These receptors came from a woman between 40 and 55 years old in good health. Some clones in this sample may be carry-over from other donors' samples.

This clone was observed many times. The chain combines TRBV28 with TRBJ2-7, with D possibly matching TRBD2 (5 bases). Germline V gives CDR1 MDHEN, CDR2 SYDVKM. Between the trimmed V and J ends, which lost 8 bases and 2 bases, there was a span of 13 bases. This CDR3 comprises 13 residues. This chain's CDR3 is CASGIGVAYEQYF. The CDR3 bases are TGTGCCAGCGGGATCGGGGTGGCCTACGAGCAGTACTTC.

Here the CDR3 reads CASSVADDTQYF. CDR3 in DNA: TGTGCCAGCAGTGTGGCAGATGATACGCAGTATTTT. This chain links TRBV28 with TRBJ2-3; no reliable D call. This CDR3 contains 12 residues. Per the germline V gene, CDR1 is MDHEN and CDR2 is SYDVKM. Trimming shortened V by 5 bases and J by 6 bases, and 9 bases separated the two germline ends.

The J gene is TRBJ2-4, the V gene TRBV30, with TRBD1 matching 11 bases. Germline values: CDR1 GTSNPN, CDR2 SVGIG (reference sequence). This CDR3 has 13 amino acids. With 4 bases clipped from V and 7 bases from J, the junction kept 3 bases outside the gene matches. The CDR3 DNA is TGTGCCTGGAATCGGGACAGGGGGAACATTCAGTACTTC. Its translation: CAWNRDRGNIQYF.

The chain combines TRBV4-1 with TRBJ2-2; 10 positions agree with TRBD2. Germline V CDR1 and CDR2: MGHRA, YSYEKL. The J segment lost 1 base and the V segment lost 1 base, leaving 12 bases of the junction unmatched. The CDR3 has 20 amino acids. The CDR3 coding sequence is TGCGCCAGCAGCCAAGGTCTTTCGGGACTAGCGTTTCGGAACACCGGGGAGCTGTTTTTT. It encodes CASSQGLSGLAFRNTGELFF.

The chain employs TRBV28 and TRBJ1-1; no clear D. CDR1 is MDHEN and CDR2 is SYDVKM in the germline V gene. The CDR3 is 14 residues long. Trimming cost V 7 bases and J 1 base, with 13 bases left between them. CDR3 coding DNA: TGTGCCAGCAAGGTTCCAAACCCGAACACTGAAGCTTTCTTT. Protein sequence: CASKVPNPNTEAFF.

The rearrangement links TRBV29-1 to TRBJ1-2; TRBD1 might be the D (5 bases). This CDR3 has 12 amino acids. Looked up from germline, CDR1 is SQVTM and CDR2 is ANQGSEA. Trimming removed 5 bases at V and 4 bases at J, with 11 bases between. This chain's CDR3 is CSVQGLRYGYTF. DNA for the CDR3: TGCAGCGTTCAGGGTTTACGCTATGGCTACACCTTC.

The chain couples TRBV29-1 to TRBJ2-3; D is unclear. This CDR3 has 13 residues. Germline CDR1 SQVTM, CDR2 ANQGSEA. Deletions cut 7 bases from V and 2 bases from J, with 13 bases between. The CDR3 is CSAPLRTTDTQYF. The CDR3 DNA reads TGCAGCGCCCCCCTAAGGACCACAGATACGCAGTATTTT.

The chain recombines TRBV18 with TRBJ2-7; D is ambiguous. Trimming removed 5 bases at V and 4 bases at J, with 15 bases between. The CDR3 has 14 residues. The germline V gene encodes CDR1 KGHSH and CDR2 LQKENI. The CDR3 DNA follows: TGTGCCAGCTCATCTTTGGCGCATTCTTACGAGCAGTACTTC. Its protein product is CASSSLAHSYEQYF.

The rearrangement joins TRBV10-1 to TRBJ1-1, with D maybe TRBD1 (5 bases). The CDR3 runs to 15 residues. The germline V and J ends were trimmed by 5 bases and 0 bases, with 13 bases remaining between them. Germline values: CDR1 WNHNN, CDR2 SYGVQD (reference sequence). This chain's CDR3 is CASSQGTRMNTEAFF. The CDR3 DNA sequence: TGCGCCAGCAGTCAGGGCACCCGGATGAACACTGAAGCTTTCTTT.

This clone was seen a few times. CDR3 in amino acids: CASSVAGGGYTDTQYF. The CDR3 DNA reads as TGTGCCAGCAGCGTAGCTGGTGGCGGATACACAGATACGCAGTATTTT. The rearrangement uses TRBV9 and TRBJ2-3; D not resolved. Germline values: CDR1 SGDLS, CDR2 YYNGEE. The CDR3 loop spans 16 amino acids. The V gene lost 0 bases and the J gene lost 2 bases, with 13 bases spanning the gap.

V is TRBV5-4 and J is TRBJ2-3; TRBD2 matches at 12 bases. Trimming took 4 bases from V and 1 from J; bases not matched to a gene: 4. Per the germline V gene, CDR1 is SGHNT and CDR2 is YYREEE (reference sequence). This CDR3 contains 16 residues. The CDR3 loop reads CASSTRLAGGTDTQYF. The CDR3 bases are TGTGCCAGCAGCACTCGACTAGCGGGAGGCACAGATACGCAGTATTTT.

The sample holds a few counts of this clone. The CDR3 sequence is CASSRGNQPQHF. The CDR3 bases are TGTGCCAGCAGCCGGGGCAATCAGCCCCAGCATTTT. The chain has TRBV4-2 and TRBJ1-5; D is unresolved. Trimming stripped 4 bases from V and 2 bases from J, with 3 bases between. The CDR3 extends over 12 amino acids. The germline V gene encodes CDR1 LGHNA and CDR2 YNFKEQ.

This clone has only a few counts. The CDR3 here is CSVEDPYLNTEAFF. As DNA, the CDR3 is TGCAGCGTTGAAGATCCCTATTTGAACACTGAAGCTTTCTTT. The chain employs TRBV29-1 and TRBJ1-1, with D hard to call. The germline V gene encodes CDR1 SQVTM and CDR2 ANQGSEA. Trimming removed 0 bases from V and 0 bases from J, with 8 bases in between. The CDR3 extends over 14 amino acids.

This chain uses TRBV6-1 with TRBJ1-4; 10 nucleotides match TRBD1. V was clipped by 10 bases and J by 5 bases; unmatched bases: 4. CDR1 and CDR2 from the germline V gene are MNHNS and SASEGT. The CDR3 extends over 13 amino acids. The CDR3 spells CATPGQGNEKLFF. CDR3 nucleotide sequence: TGTGCCACCCCGGGACAGGGGAATGAAAAACTGTTTTTT.